These 18 T cell receptor beta chains were all obtained from the same sample, sequenced in a study of shared clonotypes between healthy human individuals. Some clones are missing from TCRdb's copy, which holds only in-frame ones; the method was immunoSEQ multiplex PCR. There are about 1.9 million clones in the sample; about 93% occur only once, and roughly 1.7% lies in the top ten. Terminally differentiated effector memory CD45RA+ cells were excluded by CCR7 positive selection of CD45RO-negative cells. The sample taken for sequencing was naive CD8+ T cells from PBMCs. The receptors were sampled from a man aged 18 to 29 in good health. Some clones in this sample may be carry-over from other donors' samples.

The gene calls are TRBV28 and TRBJ1-5; TRBD1 matches at 9 bases. Germline trimming cut 5 bases from V and 4 bases from J; bases unmatched to any gene: 6. The CDR3 length is 15 residues. Germline values: CDR1 MDHEN, CDR2 SYDVKM. CDR3: CASSPSGTGNQPQHF. CDR3 DNA sequence: TGTGCCAGCAGTCCGTCCGGGACAGGGAATCAGCCCCAGCATTTT.

As concerns this clone: The same CDR3 also results from other DNA sequences found in this sample. The V gene is TRBV11-2, the J gene TRBJ2-7, with 10 positions matching TRBD1. The CDR3 covers 15 residues. Losses at the gene ends were 5 bases for V and 2 bases for J; bases not matched to a gene: 6. Germline values: CDR1 SGHAT, CDR2 FQNNGV. The CDR3 bases are TGTGCCAGCAGCCCCCGGACAGGGGGAACCTACGAGCAGTACTTC. Translating gives CASSPRTGGTYEQYF.

V is TRBV1 and J is TRBJ2-1; the table's TRBD1 call for D was not verified on the DNA. TRBV1 is tagged as a pseudogene. This CDR3 is built from 16 residues. The CDR3 DNA sequence: TGCACCAGCAGGCAGGGGACCATGAGCTCCTACAATGAGCAGTTCTTC. This codes for CTSRQGTMSSYNEQFF.

The chain employs TRBV2 and TRBJ1-5, with D unclear. In germline, CDR1 is SNHLY, CDR2 FYNNEI. Trimming stripped 7 bases from V and 0 bases from J, with 19 bases between. The length of the CDR3 is 17 residues. CDR3 DNA sequence: TGTGCCAGCACCTCCCTTGGCAGAGACTATAGCAATCAGCCCCAGCATTTT. Residues: CASTSLGRDYSNQPQHF.

The chain couples TRBV27 to TRBJ2-5; tentative D call: TRBD2 (5 bases). The J call may be mistaken, given a closer DNA end match to TRBJ2-7. Germline V lookup: CDR1 MNHEY, CDR2 SMNVEV (reference sequence). The CDR3 is made up of 13 amino acids. The CDR3 region has the DNA TGTGCCAGCAGTTCACTAGAATCTCGCGAGCAGTACTTC. Translated, it gives CASSSLESREQYF.

The J gene is TRBJ2-1, the V gene TRBV28; TRBD2 matches at 9 bases. Germline loops: CDR1 MDHEN, CDR2 SYDVKM. The CDR3 runs 16 residues. The junction had 8 bases not matched to a gene; V was cut back by 6 bases and J by 2 bases. The CDR3 here is CASSPIAGAAYNEQFF. DNA for the CDR3: TGTGCCAGCAGCCCTATAGCGGGAGCGGCCTACAATGAGCAGTTCTTC.

The gene calls are TRBV5-8 and TRBJ2-7; no clear D. Germline V gene lookup returns CDR1 SGHTS and CDR2 YDEGEE. V lost 2 bases to trimming and J lost 7 bases, with 10 bases between them. This CDR3 contains 12 residues. The DNA of the CDR3 is TGTGCCAGCAGCTTCCGGCCAGCGGAGCAGTACTTC. This encodes CASSFRPAEQYF.

The chain carries TRBV5-1 and TRBJ2-2, with 8 bases identical to TRBD2. The length of the CDR3 is 17 residues. V shed 0 bases, J shed 5 bases, and the junction held 9 bases outside the gene matches. Germline V CDR1 and CDR2: SGHRS, YFSETQ. The CDR3 coding sequence is TGCGCCAGCAGCTTGGGACTAGCGCCGGCGGCGACCGGGGAGCTGTTTTTT. Protein product: CASSLGLAPAATGELFF.

V and J are TRBV27 and TRBJ2-1; 11 bases are a match to TRBD2. This CDR3 comprises 13 residues. Germline CDR1 MNHEY, CDR2 SMNVEV (reference sequence). V was clipped by 10 bases and J by 4 bases; unmatched bases: 3. CDR3 sequence (DNA): TGTGCCACCAGACTAGCGGGGTACAATGAGCAGTTCTTC. It translates to CATRLAGYNEQFF.

The rearrangement joins TRBV25-1 to TRBJ1-5; D ambiguous. The V gene lost 0 bases and the J gene lost 6 bases, with 9 bases spanning the gap. The CDR3 loop spans 14 amino acids. Germline-derived CDR1 and CDR2 are MGHDK and SYGVNS. The CDR3 region is CASSEYPVGQPQHF. Here the CDR3 DNA reads TGTGCCAGCAGTGAATATCCCGTGGGTCAGCCCCAGCATTTT.

This chain uses TRBV5-6 with TRBJ2-7; 9 bases are a match to TRBD2. The germline V gene has CDR1 SGHDT and CDR2 YYEEEE. With V trimmed by 4 bases and J by 2 bases, 4 bases remained unmatched. The CDR3 contains 14 residues. CDR3 protein: CASSLGTSTYEQYF. CDR3 DNA: TGTGCCAGCAGCCTGGGGACTAGCACCTACGAGCAGTACTTC.

The J gene is TRBJ2-2, the V gene TRBV11-3, with D maybe TRBD1 (5 bases). V was trimmed by 1 base and J by 5 bases, leaving 5 bases between them. The germline V gene encodes CDR1 SGHNT and CDR2 YENEEA. The CDR3 covers 13 residues. This chain's CDR3 is CASSLAGTGELFF. DNA for the CDR3: TGTGCCAGCAGCTTAGCAGGGACCGGGGAGCTGTTTTTT.

The chain recombines TRBV28 with TRBJ2-1; D may be TRBD2 (6 bases). Germline lookup yields CDR1 MDHEN and CDR2 SYDVKM. With 6 bases removed from V and 9 bases from J, the gap between germline ends came to 21 bases. The CDR3 loop spans 15 amino acids. CDR3 residues: CASSRPHTSSPEQFF. CDR3 nucleotides: TGTGCCAGCAGCCGCCCCCATACTAGCTCCCCTGAGCAGTTCTTC.

V gene TRBV7-2 combines with J gene TRBJ1-1; possibly TRBD1 for D (6 bases). The germline V and J ends were trimmed by 3 bases and 3 bases, with 11 bases remaining between them. The germline V gene encodes CDR1 SGHTA and CDR2 FQGNSA. The CDR3 is 14 residues long. The CDR3 coding sequence is TGTGCCAGCAGCTTTGAGGAGGGGGACACTGAAGCTTTCTTT. Protein product: CASSFEEGDTEAFF.

The J gene is TRBJ1-5, the V gene TRBV5-8; 9 bases fit TRBD1. Germline assignment: CDR1 SGHTS and CDR2 YDEGEE. CDR3 length: 15 residues. V shed 2 bases and J 5 bases; nucleotides not matched to a gene: 5. CDR3 sequence (DNA): TGTGCCAGCAGCTTTGGGACAGGGACCCATCAGCCCCAGCATTTT. Protein product: CASSFGTGTHQPQHF. The variable domain in full, completed from reference TRBV5-8 and TRBJ1-5, reads EAGVTQSPTHLIKTRGQQATLRCSPISGHTSVYWYQQALGLGLQFLLWYDEGEERNRGNFPPRFSGRQFPNYSSELNVNALELEDSALYLCASSFGTGTHQPQHFGDGTRLSIL.

The rearrangement joins TRBV28 to TRBJ2-5; possible D gene TRBD1, 6 bases. The CDR3 is 14 amino acids. V lost 2 bases to trimming and J lost 4 bases, with 11 bases between them. Looked up from germline, CDR1 is MDHEN and CDR2 is SYDVKM. Written as DNA, the CDR3 is TGTGCCAGCAGTTTAAGAGCAGGGGTAGAGACCCAGTACTTC. As protein: CASSLRAGVETQYF.

This rearrangement joins TRBV19 to TRBJ1-2; D unresolved. Trimming pared 9 bases from V and 8 bases from J, leaving 10 bases between. The germline gives CDR1 LNHDA, CDR2 SQIVND (reference sequence). The CDR3 is made up of 10 amino acids. CDR3 nucleotide sequence: TGTGCCAGCTACAAGGGAGGCTACACCTTC. This codes for CASYKGGYTF.

The chain couples TRBV19 to TRBJ2-7; TRBD1 or TRBD2 may be the D gene (5 bases each). Looked up from germline, CDR1 is LNHDA and CDR2 is SQIVND (reference sequence). The CDR3 loop spans 16 amino acids. V was trimmed by 6 bases and J by 2 bases, leaving 20 bases between them. In nucleotides, the CDR3 is TGTGCCAGTAGCCCGCTAACCGGGACCCCCCCCTACGAGCAGTACTTC. Translated, it gives CASSPLTGTPPYEQYF.